The following is a T cell receptor beta chain sequence with its context. CDR3 size: 12 residues. Germline V gene data show CDR1 as MDHEN and CDR2 as SYDVKM. Trimming took off 3 bases at V and 7 bases at J, with 9 bases between the two ends. The entry originates in a study of technical replicates of blood from a handful of donors. Profiling relied on immunoSEQ multiplex PCR, and the TCRdb table lists in-frame clones only, not all of them. The sample shows some 99,000 clones, 95% of them seen only once. Material: T cells isolated from PBMCs. The origin of this receptor is a human donor in good health. V and J are TRBV28 and TRBJ1-2; possible D gene TRBD1, 6 bases. CDR3 sequence: CASSLGQSGYTF. The CDR3 DNA reads as TGTGCCAGCAGTTTGGGACAAAGTGGCTACACCTTC.